The 17 T cell receptor beta chains presented below share a single source sample, sequenced in a study of patients and donors after allogeneic stem cell transplantation. TCRdb redid the calling of the RT-PCR reads with MiXCR, one entry per CDR3 protein. The sample has 30,000 to 35,000 distinct CDR3 sequences; approximately 6.2% are singletons. The sample was blood, either unsorted or a sorted T cell fraction (not recorded which). These receptors all stem from a human donor who was either an allogeneic HSCT recipient or a stem cell or donor lymphocyte infusion donor (not recorded which). It is not recorded whose cells these are; they may come from a transplant donor.

In this sample, this clonotype turned up many times. The chain couples TRBV20-1 to TRBJ1-2, with D possibly TRBD1 on 5 matching bases. The CDR3 totals 14 residues. Germline V lookup: CDR1 DFQATT, CDR2 SNEGSKA (reference sequence). Trimming stripped 0 bases from V and 7 bases from J, with 15 bases between. For the CDR3, the DNA is TGCAGTGCTAGAGATAGTAGGGACGGAGGTGGCTACACCTTC. Its translation: CSARDSRDGGGYTF.

This clonotype was observed many times. This chain links TRBV4-2 with TRBJ2-1; D possibly corresponds to TRBD1 (5 bases). This CDR3 is 13 amino acids long. The V end lost 0 bases, the J end lost 8 bases, and 8 bases lay between the germline ends. CDR1 is LGHNA and CDR2 is YNFKEQ in the germline V gene. CDR3 residues: CASSQDGHHEQFF. The DNA for the CDR3 is TGTGCCAGCAGCCAAGATGGACACCATGAGCAGTTCTTC.

At least ten counts were recorded for this clonotype. The V gene is TRBV20-1, the J gene TRBJ1-5; no reliable D call. Germline CDR1 reads DFQATT; CDR2 reads SNEGSKA (reference sequence). Between the trimmed V and J ends, which lost 5 bases and 2 bases, there was a span of 19 bases. The CDR3 has 16 residues. The CDR3, as DNA: TGCAGTGCTTCAATTCCGGACGGATTTCGCAATCAGCCCCAGCATTTT. It codes for CSASIPDGFRNQPQHF.

The chain couples TRBV5-1 to TRBJ2-5; D might be TRBD2 (5 bases). This CDR3 is 12 amino acids long. Trimming took 4 bases from V and 2 from J, leaving 6 bases between them. CDR1 is SGHRS, CDR2 YFSETQ, per germline. The CDR3 DNA follows: TGCGCCAGCAGCAGGAGGCAAGAGACCCAGTACTTC. Protein sequence: CASSRRQETQYF.

This clonotype showed up many times. The chain carries TRBV20-1 and TRBJ2-1; 13 bases match TRBD2. V was clipped by 6 bases and J by 8 bases; unmatched bases: 10. CDR3 size: 15 residues. Germline V lookup: CDR1 DFQATT, CDR2 SNEGSKA (reference sequence). The CDR3 DNA is TGCAGTGCCCTAACTGGACTAGCGGGAGAGGATGAGCAGTTCTTC. Its translation is CSALTGLAGEDEQFF.

The V gene is TRBV11-3, the J gene TRBJ2-5; no clear D. There are 11 residues in the CDR3. CDR1 and CDR2 (germline): SGHNT, YENEEA. Trimming removed 5 bases at V and 4 bases at J, with 5 bases between. The CDR3 bases are TGTGCCAGCAGCGGAACAGAGACCCAGTACTTC. It yields the protein CASSGTETQYF.

V and J are TRBV7-7 and TRBJ2-2; D is perhaps TRBD1 (5 bases). Germline V CDR1 and CDR2: SSHAT, FNYEAQ (reference sequence). With 1 base removed from V and 3 bases from J, the gap between germline ends came to 9 bases. This CDR3 has 15 residues. The CDR3 reads CASSLETAYTGELFF. The CDR3 nucleotides are TGTGCCAGCAGCTTAGAGACAGCTTACACCGGGGAGCTGTTTTTT.

This clonotype was found many times. The chain links TRBV14 to TRBJ1-6; D remains unclear. Germline CDR1 and CDR2: SGHDN and FVKESK. Between the trimmed V and J ends, which lost 1 base and 8 bases, there was a span of 6 bases. The length of the CDR3 is 13 residues. This CDR3 reads CASSQVRHSPLHF. The DNA for the CDR3 is TGTGCCAGCAGCCAAGTACGGCATTCACCCCTCCACTTT.

This clonotype was detected a few times. The chain links TRBV28 to TRBJ2-3; D is possibly TRBD2 (6 bases). CDR1 is MDHEN and CDR2 is SYDVKM in the germline V gene. V lost 6 bases and J lost 5, with 18 bases in between. The CDR3 spans 15 residues. The CDR3 DNA reads as TGTGCCAGCAGCCCCTTACGTGGGAGGAGAGATACGCAGTATTTT. It encodes CASSPLRGRRDTQYF. The whole variable domain, remainder taken from reference TRBV28 and TRBJ2-3, is DVKVTQSSRYLVKRTGEKVFLECVQDMDHENMFWYRQDPGLGLRLIYFSYDVKMKEKGDIPEGYSVSREKKERFSLILESASTNQTSMYLCASSPLRGRRDTQYFGPGTRLTVL.

This clonotype occurred many times. The DNA of the CDR3 is TGTGCCAGCTCACCAAAGGGTCGAAGCTCCTACAATGAGCAGTTCTTC. Amino acid sequence: CASSPKGRSSYNEQFF. The V call is TRBV18, the J call TRBJ2-1, with D hard to call. The V gene lost 2 bases and the J gene lost 0 bases, with 11 bases spanning the gap. Germline lookup yields CDR1 KGHSH and CDR2 LQKENI. This CDR3 has 16 amino acids.

In this sample, this clonotype turned up many times. This chain connects TRBV6-2 or TRBV6-3 to TRBJ1-2; tentative D call: TRBD1 (6 bases). Per germline, CDR1 MNHEY and CDR2 SVGEGT. The CDR3 spans 16 residues. V lost 2 bases and J lost 2, with 15 bases in between. The CDR3 is CASSYGKDRTNYGYTF. CDR3 nucleotide sequence: TGTGCCAGCAGTTACGGAAAGGACAGAACGAACTATGGCTACACCTTC.

In this sample, this clonotype turned up many times. This chain connects TRBV5-6 to TRBJ1-3; D is unresolved. Germline V gene sequence: CDR1 SGHDT, CDR2 YYEEEE. CDR3 size: 17 residues. V lost 0 bases and J lost 2, with 15 bases in between. CDR3 sequence: CASSLAGSFLTGNTIYF. CDR3 in DNA: TGTGCCAGCAGCTTGGCCGGCAGCTTCCTCACTGGAAACACCATATATTTT.

The gene calls are TRBV25-1 and TRBJ2-7; the D is unclear. The CDR3 has 17 residues. CDR1 and CDR2 (germline): MGHDK, SYGVNS. The V gene lost 2 bases and the J gene lost 4 bases, with 21 bases spanning the gap. The CDR3 DNA sequence: TGTGCCAGCAGTGAAGGCTCGCGAGACGGCTTTACTTACGAGCAGTACTTC. It translates to CASSEGSRDGFTYEQYF.

This chain uses TRBV29-1 with TRBJ2-5; 12 bases map to TRBD2. This CDR3 is built from 15 residues. Germline V gene data show CDR1 as SQVTM and CDR2 as ANQGSEA. V trimming: 8 bases; J trimming: 7 bases; junction bases outside the gene matches: 14. CDR3 DNA: TGCAGCTCCTCGGAGGCTAGCGGGAGGGAGGGGACCCAGTACTTC. As protein: CSSSEASGREGTQYF.

This clonotype showed up many times. The chain recombines TRBV6-5 with TRBJ1-2; possibly TRBD1 for D (5 bases). V shed 2 bases and J shed 7 bases, with 5 bases lying between them. In germline, CDR1 is MNHEY, CDR2 SVGAGI. The CDR3 is made up of 11 amino acids. CDR3 nucleotides: TGTGCCAGCAGTTACGGGGGTGGCTACACCTTC. Protein product: CASSYGGGYTF.

This clonotype has ten or more counts. This chain connects TRBV7-9 to TRBJ1-6; TRBD1 might be the D (5 bases). This CDR3 region has 13 residues. Trimming shortened V by 4 bases and J by 6 bases, and 7 bases separated the two germline ends. CDR1 and CDR2 (germline): SEHNR, FQNEAQ (reference sequence). This CDR3 reads CASSWDRNSPLHF. The CDR3 DNA reads TGTGCCAGCAGCTGGGACCGTAATTCACCCCTCCACTTT. The full variable domain, its missing parts supplied by reference TRBV7-9 and TRBJ1-6, is DTGVSQNPRHKITKRGQNVTFRCDPISEHNRLYWYRQTLGQGPEFLTYFQNEAQLEKSRLLSDRFSAERPKGSFSTLEIQRTEQGDSAMYLCASSWDRNSPLHFGNGTRLTVT.

This clonotype has ten or more counts. The chain is built from TRBV18 and TRBJ2-3, with D possibly TRBD1 on 5 matching bases. The CDR3 totals 15 residues. V shed 3 bases and J shed 4 bases, with 14 bases lying between them. Germline CDR1 reads KGHSH; CDR2 reads LQKENI. In DNA form, the CDR3 reads TGTGCCAGCTCACCGGGGCTAGGGGATGCAGATACGCAGTATTTT. Protein product: CASSPGLGDADTQYF.